The text below deals with one TCR beta chain. No antigen is known for it. The source of the sample is a study of T cell responses to AZD1222 COVID-19 vaccine. TCRdb's copy holds only in-frame clones and misses some; the assay was immunoSEQ multiplex PCR. Of about 110,000 clones listed, about 90% are singletons. The CDR3 extends over 16 amino acids. V dropped 0 bases and J dropped 5 bases, with 16 bases sitting between them. Germline values: CDR1 SGHAT, CDR2 FQNNGV. Overall study results and limits: The span of vaccine-associated CD4 TCRs extended across spike, with dominance at 160-218 and 743-854. Repertoires in all cases were sampled only once the peak T cell response had passed.

The clonotype comes from an adult who received the AZD1222 COVID-19 vaccine. J is TRBJ2-5 and V is TRBV11-2; possibly TRBD1 or TRBD2 for D (5 bases each). Material: peripheral blood, obtained 28 days after the second AZD1222 dose. The CDR3 loop reads CASSLDRGLTAETQYF. The DNA of the CDR3 is TGTGCCAGCAGCTTAGACCGGGGCCTAACCGCGGAGACCCAGTACTTC.